The 28 T cell receptor beta chains in this list originate from one sample, sequenced in a study of T cell repertoires in cytomegalovirus infection. These receptors' targets are unknown. One entry per CDR3 protein, called by TCRdb with MiXCR from the reads. The data show some 920,000 distinct CDR3 sequences, with 25% to 40% seen just once and under 15% held by the top ten. Sequencing used cultured CD8+ T cells from PBMCs, obtained from culture after CMV antigen stimulation. The receptor source for this set is a human donor in good health (CMV status not recorded). Some clones in this sample may be carry-over from other donors' samples.

The chain employs TRBV7-9 and TRBJ2-7; maybe TRBD1 (6 bases). V was clipped by 8 bases and J by 4 bases, with 21 bases between them. Germline V gene sequence: CDR1 SEHNR, CDR2 FQNEAQ (reference sequence). There are 15 residues in the CDR3. CDR3 residues: CASGSRGLKVYEQYF. The CDR3 DNA is TGTGCCAGCGGCTCCAGGGGATTAAAGGTTTACGAGCAGTACTTC.

The J gene is TRBJ1-2, the V gene TRBV18, with D possibly being TRBD1 (5 bases). V was trimmed by 4 bases and J by 4 bases, leaving 25 bases between them. The CDR3 is made up of 18 amino acids. Germline V CDR1 and CDR2: KGHSH, LQKENI. The CDR3: CASSQWAGNSPEIYGYTF. For the CDR3, the DNA is TGTGCCAGCTCACAATGGGCAGGGAACTCCCCGGAGATCTATGGCTACACCTTC.

There are many counts of this clonotype. The rearrangement joins TRBV6-1 to TRBJ2-6; the match to TRBD1 covers 11 bases. This CDR3 is 20 amino acids long. V shed 6 bases, J shed 0 bases, and the junction held 13 bases outside the gene matches. Germline lookup yields CDR1 MNHNS and CDR2 SASEGT. CDR3 coding DNA: TGTGCCAGCAGAACGCAAAGGGGACAGGGGGATCTCTCTGGGGCCAACGTCCTGACTTTC. It is translated as CASRTQRGQGDLSGANVLTF.

This clonotype has more than one count but fewer than ten. The chain links TRBV28 to TRBJ2-2; D is ambiguous. Germline loops: CDR1 MDHEN, CDR2 SYDVKM. The ends were cut back, 5 bases at V and 5 bases at J, with 21 bases in the middle. The CDR3 has 17 amino acids. The CDR3 nucleotides are TGTGCCAGCAGTCCCACCCGACGAAGTTGGGGAACCGGGGAGCTGTTTTTT. Encoded protein: CASSPTRRSWGTGELFF.

The rearrangement links TRBV20-1 to TRBJ2-2; 13 bases line up with TRBD2. Germline CDR1 and CDR2: DFQATT and SNEGSKA (reference sequence). The CDR3 sequence is 17 residues long. J lost 7 bases, V lost 5 bases, and 13 bases had no gene match. The chain's CDR3 is CSAPVEGLAGLVGELFF. In DNA, the CDR3 is TGCAGTGCTCCCGTCGAGGGACTAGCGGGGTTGGTCGGGGAGCTGTTTTTT.

This clonotype was detected only once. The chain couples TRBV6-1 to TRBJ2-2; possibly TRBD2 for D (5 bases). V was trimmed by 0 bases and J by 6 bases, leaving 5 bases between them. The CDR3 runs to 13 residues. The germline CDR1 and CDR2 sequences are MNHNS and SASEGT. CDR3 sequence (DNA): TGTGCCAGCAGTGAAGCCGGGGCCGGGGAGCTGTTTTTT. Translated, it gives CASSEAGAGELFF.

This clonotype was observed a few times. The chain uses TRBV5-1 and TRBJ1-1; D might be TRBD1 (6 bases). The CDR3 is 13 residues long. Germline CDR1 SGHRS, CDR2 YFSETQ. V was pared by 4 bases and J by 8 bases, with 15 bases between. The CDR3: CASSPWGPEEAFF. The CDR3 DNA sequence: TGCGCCAGCAGCCCCTGGGGGCCGGAAGAAGCTTTCTTT.

This chain's CDR3 is CASSPSGGEEEKLFF. In DNA, the CDR3 is TGTGCCAGCTCACCCTCGGGAGGGGAGGAAGAAAAACTGTTTTTT. The chain employs TRBV18 and TRBJ1-4; D is possibly TRBD1 (5 bases). CDR3 length equals 15 residues. Germline values: CDR1 KGHSH, CDR2 LQKENI. V lost 3 bases, J lost 8 bases, and 16 bases lay in between. Full variable domain (remainder filled in from reference TRBV18 and TRBJ1-4): NAGVMQNPRHLVRRRGQEARLRCSPMKGHSHVYWYRQLPEEGLKFMVYLQKENIIDESGMPKERFSAEFPKEGPSILRIQQVVRGDSAAYFCASSPSGGEEEKLFFGSGTQLSVL.

This clonotype was recorded a few times. The rearrangement joins TRBV7-9 to TRBJ2-1; 8 nucleotides agree with TRBD2. V shed 3 bases and J 8 bases; nucleotides not matched to a gene: 3. Germline lookup yields CDR1 SEHNR and CDR2 FQNEAQ (reference sequence). The CDR3 is made up of 13 amino acids. DNA for the CDR3: TGTGCCAGCAGCTTTACTAGCGGCGATGAGCAGTTCTTC. It translates to CASSFTSGDEQFF.

This clonotype was observed a handful of times. CDR3 region: CASSLYGSYEQYV. CDR3 nucleotides: TGTGCCAGCAGCTTATACGGTTCCTACGAGCAGTACGTC. The chain carries TRBV7-2 and TRBJ2-7, with no clear D. V was clipped by 2 bases and J by 1 base, with 6 bases between them. CDR3 length: 13 residues. CDR1 is SGHTA and CDR2 is FQGNSA in the germline V gene.

The rearrangement uses TRBV13 and TRBJ2-5, with TRBD1 as a possible D gene (6 bases). This CDR3 is built from 15 residues. Per the germline V gene, CDR1 is PRHDT and CDR2 is FYEKMQ (reference sequence). V lost 5 bases and J 3 bases, leaving 16 bases between the germline ends. CDR3 sequence (DNA): TGTGCCAGCAGCCCCACCGGGACATTGAAAGAGACCCAGTACTTC. Translating gives CASSPTGTLKETQYF. Looking up the rest from reference TRBV13 and TRBJ2-5 gives the full variable domain: AAGVIQSPRHLIKEKRETATLKCYPIPRHDTVYWYQQGPGQDPQFLISFYEKMQSDKGSIPDRFSAQQFSDYHSELNMSSLELGDSALYFCASSPTGTLKETQYFGPGTRLLVL.

This clonotype was found a few times. The chain carries TRBV7-2 and TRBJ2-7; either TRBD1 or TRBD2 may fit D (5 bases each). This CDR3 is built from 14 residues. V was shortened by 5 bases and J by 0 bases, with 11 bases between the two germline ends. Looked up from germline, CDR1 is SGHTA and CDR2 is FQGNSA. DNA for the CDR3: TGTGCCAGCAGCCGGGACCCATCCTCCTACGAGCAGTACGTC. Translated, it gives CASSRDPSSYEQYV.

This clonotype was recorded at least ten times. V usage is TRBV7-9 and J usage is TRBJ1-4, with TRBD1 matching over 9 bases. V trimming: 3 bases; J trimming: 8 bases; junction bases outside the gene matches: 4. Germline assignment: CDR1 SEHNR and CDR2 FQNEAQ (reference sequence). The CDR3 consists of 14 residues. CDR3 bases: TGTGCCAGCAGCTTTGGGACAGGGCGGGAAAAACTGTTTTTT. It encodes CASSFGTGREKLFF.

This clonotype was seen only a few times. The chain has TRBV13 and TRBJ2-2; D is undetermined. CDR1 PRHDT and CDR2 FYEKMQ come from the germline V gene (reference sequence). This CDR3 is 17 amino acids long. Trimming took off 0 bases at V and 0 bases at J, with 11 bases between the two ends. Here the CDR3 reads CASSLGQAASNTGELFF. In nucleotides, the CDR3 is TGTGCCAGCAGCTTAGGCCAAGCAGCCTCGAACACCGGGGAGCTGTTTTTT.

This clonotype was picked up one time. The chain employs TRBV20-1 and TRBJ2-5; TRBD2 aligns across 12 bases. The CDR3 covers 17 residues. The germline gives CDR1 DFQATT, CDR2 SNEGSKA (reference sequence). V trimming: 5 bases; J trimming: 5 bases; junction bases outside the gene matches: 15. The CDR3 reads CSASDPGLAGNRETQYF. Here the CDR3 DNA reads TGCAGTGCTTCCGACCCAGGACTAGCGGGGAATAGGGAGACCCAGTACTTC.

This chain links TRBV6-2 or TRBV6-3 with TRBJ1-1; 8 nucleotides line up with TRBD1. CDR1 MNHEY and CDR2 SVGEGT come from the germline V gene. Trimming at V came to 2 bases and at J to 5 bases, leaving 7 bases not matched to a gene. This CDR3 is 15 amino acids long. CDR3 region: CASSYGDRYRTEAFF. The CDR3, as DNA: TGTGCCAGCAGTTACGGGGACAGGTACAGAACTGAAGCTTTCTTT.

This clonotype was observed a handful of times. J is TRBJ1-1 and V is TRBV7-8; D might be TRBD1 (5 bases). The CDR3 length is 12 residues. Germline-derived CDR1 and CDR2 are SGHVS and FQNEAQ. The V and J ends lost 5 bases and 7 bases respectively, with 11 bases between them. The CDR3, as DNA: TGTGCCAGCAGCATCCGTCAGGGTGAAGCTTTCTTT. Its translation: CASSIRQGEAFF.

This clonotype was recorded at least ten times. CDR3 region: CASSPYGVPYEQYF. The CDR3 DNA sequence: TGTGCCAGCAGCCCTTACGGGGTCCCCTACGAGCAGTACTTC. The chain combines TRBV7-2 with TRBJ2-7; D is possibly TRBD2 (5 bases). The CDR3 covers 14 residues. V lost 5 bases to trimming and J lost 2 bases, with 13 bases between them. Germline CDR1 SGHTA, CDR2 FQGNSA.

As concerns this clonotype: One end of the junction does not line up with germline, which may come from a read error. The chain joins TRBV27 to TRBJ2-1; the D is unclear. The CDR3 has 13 amino acids. CDR1 is MNHEY and CDR2 is SMNVEV in the germline V gene (reference sequence). The CDR3 loop reads CASSLSPVREQFF. The CDR3 bases are TGTGCCAGCAGCTTATCGCCCGTTCGTGAGCAGTTCTTC.

The J gene is TRBJ1-5, the V gene TRBV4-1; D is possibly TRBD1 (5 bases). The CDR3 is made up of 14 amino acids. Trimming cost V 4 bases and J 6 bases, with 13 bases left between them. Germline V gene sequence: CDR1 MGHRA, CDR2 YSYEKL. The CDR3, as DNA: TGCGCCAGCAGCCCCTTAGGGGAGGGTCAGCCCCAGCATTTT. Translation gives CASSPLGEGQPQHF.

This clonotype was found many times. J is TRBJ1-6 and V is TRBV7-8; TRBD1 agrees at 7 bases. The CDR3 extends over 17 amino acids. From germline, CDR1 is SGHVS and CDR2 FQNEAQ. V lost 3 bases and J lost 1; bases outside the gene matches: 6. The CDR3 spells CASSLRDRVSYNSPLHF. CDR3 nucleotides: TGTGCCAGCAGCTTGAGAGACAGGGTATCCTATAATTCACCCCTCCACTTT.

On this clonotype itself: Given the absence of the conserved phenylalanine or tryptophan at the CDR3 end, a read error is likely. V gene TRBV7-6 combines with J gene TRBJ2-3; D possibly matches TRBD1 or TRBD2 (5 bases each). V dropped 6 bases and J dropped 2 bases, with 21 bases sitting between them. Germline V gene data show CDR1 as SGHVS and CDR2 as FNYEAQ. The CDR3 is 17 residues long. Written as DNA, the CDR3 is TGTGCCAGCAGTCTCCCTGTGGGGGATACCGACACAGATACGCAGTATCTT. This codes for CASSLPVGDTDTDTQYL.

This clonotype was detected many times. This rearrangement joins TRBV7-9 to TRBJ2-1; either TRBD1 or TRBD2 may fit D (6 bases each). Trimming shortened V by 5 bases and J by 4 bases, and 15 bases separated the two germline ends. Germline CDR1 reads SEHNR; CDR2 reads FQNEAQ (reference sequence). The CDR3 has 15 residues. CDR3 nucleotide sequence: TGTGCCAGCAGCGTTACGGGGGCGCGTTACAATGAGCAGTTCTTC. Protein: CASSVTGARYNEQFF.

This clonotype was seen ten or more times. The CDR3 DNA is TGTGCCAGCACCCCGACAGGGTACACTGAAGCTTTCTTT. Translated, it gives CASTPTGYTEAFF. The chain employs TRBV7-8 and TRBJ1-1, with 7 bases matching TRBD1. This CDR3 contains 13 residues. V dropped 7 bases and J dropped 3; count of bases not matched to a gene: 5. Per the germline V gene, CDR1 is SGHVS and CDR2 is FQNEAQ.

This clonotype was found many times. The V call is TRBV12-3 or TRBV12-4, the J call TRBJ1-5; D unclear. The CDR3 is 16 residues long. V was shortened by 1 base and J by 0 bases, with 10 bases between the two germline ends. For the CDR3, the DNA is TGTGCCAGCAGTTTAGGTTGGCATCTTAGCAATCAGCCCCAGCATTTT. Translated: CASSLGWHLSNQPQHF.

With regard to this clonotype: A read error may account for a junction end that differs from germline. The V call is TRBV7-6, the J call TRBJ1-1; no firm D call. Germline loops: CDR1 SGHVS, CDR2 FNYEAQ. CDR3 size: 15 residues. The CDR3 coding sequence is TGTGCCAGCAGCCGGACGTCGAACTTGAACACTGAAGCTTTCTTC. This sequence encodes CASSRTSNLNTEAFF. The full variable domain, rest sourced from reference TRBV7-6 and TRBJ1-1, is GAGVSQSPRYKVTKRGQDVALRCDPISGHVSLYWYRQALGQGPEFLTYFNYEAQQDKSGLPNDRFSAERPEGSISTLTIQRTEQRDSAMYRCASSRTSNLNTEAFFGQGTRLTVV.

This sequence joins TRBV2 and TRBJ2-7, with 9 positions matching TRBD2. Germline lookup yields CDR1 SNHLY and CDR2 FYNNEI. Germline trimming cut 4 bases from V and 1 base from J; bases unmatched to any gene: 8. This CDR3 comprises 16 residues. In DNA, the CDR3 is TGTGCCAGCAGTGTGTTTAGCGGGGGAAGTTCCTACGAGCAGTACTTC. Its translation is CASSVFSGGSSYEQYF.

In nucleotides, the CDR3 is TGTGCCAGTAGTATAATGGACAGGCAAGAGACCCAGTACTTC. As protein: CASSIMDRQETQYF. This chain uses TRBV19 with TRBJ2-5; 7 nucleotides align to TRBD1. There are 14 residues in the CDR3. Germline-derived CDR1 and CDR2 are LNHDA and SQIVND (reference sequence). V shed 2 bases and J 2 bases; nucleotides not matched to a gene: 2.